This note documents a single T cell receptor (beta chain) sequence. Its antigen is as yet unknown. V was trimmed by 0 bases and J by 6 bases, leaving 29 bases between them. This CDR3 is 20 amino acids long. Germline V gene data show CDR1 as MNHEY and CDR2 as SVGAGI. Researchers tagged individual cDNA molecules with unique molecular identifiers. TCRdb used MiXCR to reprocess the 5' RACE reads, holding one entry per CDR3 protein. This sample carries approximately 99,000 distinct CDR3 sequences, around 10% of them seen once, and the ten largest clones take around 3.1%. The entry originates in a study of early T cells in non-severe SARS-CoV-2 infection. Study as a whole: The input, bulk RNA from unsorted whole blood, was sequenced, and chains were unpaired.

Study-wide results and limits: CD4 and private specificities were missed by VDJdb matching, which favored anti-spike CD8 responses.

This receptor was taken from an adult who was a healthcare worker with PCR-confirmed SARS-CoV-2 infection or an uninfected control (not recorded which). Sequences were obtained from whole blood. The chain recombines TRBV6-5 with TRBJ1-2; no definite D call. DNA for the CDR3: TGTGCCAGCAGTTACTCGAGCGTCGGGGATGAGTTATATATTAGTGATGGCTACACCTTC. Protein product: CASSYSSVGDELYISDGYTF.